Sequencing of this TCR beta chain was carried out in a study of blood T cell repertoires in COVID-19. Study as a whole: Sources were T cells, B-cell-depleted T cells, or PBMCs; the material itself was cDNA or gDNA.

Authors' methods: Reference gene primer amplification gave nucleated cell count estimates. Assay: immunoSEQ multiplex PCR; the TCRdb copy retains only in-frame clones and omits some. V and J calls and clone size are copied from that table; D and trimming were computed from the DNA. Here the sample spans about 320,000 clones, approximately 91% being singletons. CDR1 and CDR2 from the germline V gene are SGHRS and YFSETQ. The CDR3 spans 15 residues. V was pared by 1 base and J by 4 bases, with 13 bases between. Enrolled through a virtual design, the participants were between 18 and 89 years of age and came from fewer than 30 US areas.

This clonotype was sampled from a man between 60 and 75 years old who had recovered from COVID-19. Sequencing used PBMCs or T cells enriched from blood (not recorded which). V and J are TRBV5-1 and TRBJ2-3, with TRBD1 as a possible D gene (5 bases). This CDR3 reads CASSLNPGAADTQYF. CDR3 nucleotides: TGCGCCAGCAGCTTGAATCCTGGGGCTGCAGATACGCAGTATTTT.